These 2 T cell receptor beta chains were sequenced from one sample in a study of post-analysis software for immune sequencing data (dated by TCRdb to between 2014 and 2016). Study-level results and caveats: Patients showed significantly higher frequencies than controls for a handful of TRBV segments, among them TRBV5-6, TRBV5-1 and TRBV20-1.

For these TCRs, the target antigens are not known. Library construction relied on PCR. The instrument given in TCRdb is Illumina HiSeq 2500. To reduce PCR and sequencing biases, unique molecular identifiers were built into the TCR beta cDNA libraries. TCRdb reprocessed the public reads (quality trimming at Q25 with fastp, clone calling with MiXCR) and kept in-frame beta chains. A single entry per CDR3 protein holds the most common genes and DNA from its merged rows. The sample table lists 700,000 to 800,000 distinct CDR3 sequences, about 27% of them with a count of one. 0.55% to 0.65% of the sample belongs to the ten largest clones. Specimen: blood. The receptors were gathered from a girl between 10 and 17 years old with multiple sclerosis.

This clonotype has only a few counts. The J gene is TRBJ1-2, the V gene TRBV7-2; D may be TRBD1 (5 bases). The CDR3 is made up of 15 amino acids. Germline CDR1 reads SGHTA; CDR2 reads FQGNSA. Trimming left V 5 bases short and J 5 bases short, with 18 bases between. The CDR3 DNA sequence: TGTGCCAGCAGCGCACAACCCGGGGCTGGTTATGGCTACACCTTC. It specifies CASSAQPGAGYGYTF.

The chain uses TRBV7-2 and TRBJ2-7; TRBD2 agrees at 7 bases. Germline V lookup: CDR1 SGHTA, CDR2 FQGNSA. Trimming cost V 1 base and J 4 bases; bases outside gene matches: 7. The CDR3 is 15 residues long. CDR3 amino acids: CASSLVRGGVYEQYF. CDR3 sequence (DNA): TGTGCCAGCAGCTTAGTACGGGGAGGGGTTTACGAGCAGTACTTC.